This T cell receptor (beta chain) was captured by sequencing in a study of CD8+ T cells in alopecia areata. Turning to the study itself: Twice daily, treated patients received 5 to 10 mg of oral tofacitinib. Study observations and caveats: Significant decreases in scalp clonality and expanded CD8+ clones followed tofacitinib treatment.

As to treatment: oral pan-JAK inhibitor, 5-10 mg twice daily. Specimens obtained from alopecia areata patients comprised lesional scalp punch biopsies and peripheral blood. CDR3 length: 15 amino acids. Trimming removed 6 bases at V and 4 bases at J, with 16 bases between. Germline-derived CDR1 and CDR2 are MNHEY and SVGAGI. Following RNA extraction, reverse transcription yielded cDNA that acted as the sequencing template. Libraries were prepared by immunoSEQ multiplex PCR; TCRdb keeps only in-frame clonotypes and omits some of them. Of some 130,000 clones listed, 50% to 55% are singletons. Concerning this clone: Its target is not known. The conserved phenylalanine or tryptophan normally closing the CDR3 is absent here, so this likely arose from a read error.

The input for sequencing was CD4+ T cells sorted from blood, taken at week 4, from a patient treated with tofacitinib. The sequence came from a human donor with alopecia areata. This chain connects TRBV6-5 to TRBJ1-5; no firm D call. The CDR3 reads CASRTSDGTNQPQHV. For the CDR3, the DNA is TGTGCCAGCAGAACATCGGACGGTACTAATCAGCCCCAGCATGTT.